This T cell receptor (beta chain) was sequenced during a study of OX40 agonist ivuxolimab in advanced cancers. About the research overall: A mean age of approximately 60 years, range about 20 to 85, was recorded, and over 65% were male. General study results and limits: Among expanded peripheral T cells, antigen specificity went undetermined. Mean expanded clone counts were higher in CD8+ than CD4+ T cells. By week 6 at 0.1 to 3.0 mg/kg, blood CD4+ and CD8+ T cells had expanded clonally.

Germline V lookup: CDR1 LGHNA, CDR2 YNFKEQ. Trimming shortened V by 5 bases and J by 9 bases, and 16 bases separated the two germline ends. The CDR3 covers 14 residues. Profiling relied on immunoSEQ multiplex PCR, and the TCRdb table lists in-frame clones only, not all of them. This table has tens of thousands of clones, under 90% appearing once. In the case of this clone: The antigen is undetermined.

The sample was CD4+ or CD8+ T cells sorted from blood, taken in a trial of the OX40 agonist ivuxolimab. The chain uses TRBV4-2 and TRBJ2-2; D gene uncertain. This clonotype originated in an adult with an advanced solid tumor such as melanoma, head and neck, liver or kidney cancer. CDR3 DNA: TGTGCCAGCAGCACCCAGGCCCTAGGTTGGGAGCTGTTTTTT. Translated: CASSTQALGWELFF.